This TCR beta chain was sequenced in a study of blood T cell repertoires in COVID-19. The overall study: Sample material is recorded as cDNA or gDNA derived from T cells, B-cell-depleted T cells, or PBMCs.

Authors' methods: Scientists estimated how many nucleated cells there were by amplifying reference gene primers. Profiled with immunoSEQ multiplex PCR; TCRdb holds only in-frame clones, not every one. The DNA gave D and trimming, while V, J and clone size come from that table. The table includes 65,000 to 75,000 clones, around 78% detected once. The material sequenced was peripheral blood. The sequence came from a human donor in a cohort sampled during active COVID-19.

The CDR3 region is CASSPGQEYQPQHF. For the CDR3, the DNA is TGTGCCAGCAGTCCGGGACAGGAGTATCAGCCCCAGCATTTT. J is TRBJ1-5 and V is TRBV28; 8 positions agree with TRBD1. The CDR3 consists of 14 residues. V lost 5 bases, J lost 5 bases, and 5 bases stayed unmatched. Germline values: CDR1 MDHEN, CDR2 SYDVKM.